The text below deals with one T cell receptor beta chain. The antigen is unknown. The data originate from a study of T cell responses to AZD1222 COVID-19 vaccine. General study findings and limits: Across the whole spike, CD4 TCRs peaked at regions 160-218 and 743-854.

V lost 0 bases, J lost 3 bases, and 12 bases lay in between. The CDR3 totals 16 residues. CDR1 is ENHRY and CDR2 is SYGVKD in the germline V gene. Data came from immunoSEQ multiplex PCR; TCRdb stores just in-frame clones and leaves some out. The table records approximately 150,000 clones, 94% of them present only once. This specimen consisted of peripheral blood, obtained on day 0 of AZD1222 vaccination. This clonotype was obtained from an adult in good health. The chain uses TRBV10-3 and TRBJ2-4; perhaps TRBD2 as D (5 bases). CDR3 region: CAISESFRRVKNIQYF. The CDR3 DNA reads TGTGCCATCAGTGAGTCTTTCCGGCGGGTCAAAAACATTCAGTACTTC.